The clone carrying this TCR beta chain was seen only a few times. Its specificity is not known. At one end the junction does not follow the germline gene, possibly because of a read error. Each donor was nominally healthy when sampled (though unrecorded immune exposures were likely). This sample stems from a study of cytomegalovirus exposure and HLA in healthy donors. Study-level background: Early on, a data release was issued that held 80 million or so unique TCRs from HLA-typed donors. General observations from the study: What was likely a sequencing artifact was a cluster of highly shared sequence variants. Evidence from a later analysis indicated that most CMV-associated TCR beta chains looked HLA-restricted.

Primers: 60 Vbeta forward and 13 Jbeta reverse. The protocol was immunoSEQ multiplex PCR, while the TCRdb copy is restricted to in-frame clones and leaves out a portion. In the table there are 120,000 or so clones, 75% to 85% of which are singletons. This CDR3 comprises 11 residues. The germline gives CDR1 SGHVS, CDR2 FNYEAQ. The sample taken for sequencing was PBMCs. This clonotype was obtained from a male donor in good health and CMV-seronegative. The chain couples TRBV7-6 to TRBJ2-3; D is possibly TRBD1 (5 bases). The CDR3 nucleotides are TGTGCCAGCAGCCACCAGGGCATCAGGGTTTTT. The encoded protein is CASSHQGIRVF. The variable domain in full, completed from reference TRBV7-6 and TRBJ2-3, reads GAGVSQSPRYKVTKRGQDVALRCDPISGHVSLYWYRQALGQGPEFLTYFNYEAQQDKSGLPNDRFSAERPEGSISTLTIQRTEQRDSAMYRCASSHQGIRVFGPGTRLTVL.